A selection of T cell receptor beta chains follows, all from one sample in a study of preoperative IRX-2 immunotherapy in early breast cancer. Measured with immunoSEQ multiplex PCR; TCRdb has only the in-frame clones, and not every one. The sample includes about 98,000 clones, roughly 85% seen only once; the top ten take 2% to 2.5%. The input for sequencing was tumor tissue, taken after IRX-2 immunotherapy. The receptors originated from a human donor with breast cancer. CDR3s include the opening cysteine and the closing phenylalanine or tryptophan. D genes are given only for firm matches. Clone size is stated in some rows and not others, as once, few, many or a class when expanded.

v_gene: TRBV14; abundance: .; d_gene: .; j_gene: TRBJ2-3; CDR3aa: CASSPRGWEGPDTQYF; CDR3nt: TGTGCCAGCAGCCCCCGAGGGTGGGAAGGCCCAGATACGCAGTATTTT
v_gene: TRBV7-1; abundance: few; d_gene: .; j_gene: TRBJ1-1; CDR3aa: CASSPVPSWNTEAFF; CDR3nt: TGTGCCAGCAGCCCCGTACCCAGCTGGAACACTGAAGCTTTCTTT
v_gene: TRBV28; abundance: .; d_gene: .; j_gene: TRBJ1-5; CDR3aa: CASSLLGPTPPHF; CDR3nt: TGTGCCAGCAGTTTATTGGGACCGACACCCCCCCATTTT
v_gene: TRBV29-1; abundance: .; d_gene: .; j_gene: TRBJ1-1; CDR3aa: CSVEDKNTEAFF; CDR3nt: TGCAGCGTTGAGGACAAGAACACTGAAGCTTTCTTT
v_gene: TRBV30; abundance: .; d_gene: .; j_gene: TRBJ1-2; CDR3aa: CAWSQGKVGYTF; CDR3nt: TGTGCCTGGTCCCAGGGGAAGGTTGGCTACACCTTC
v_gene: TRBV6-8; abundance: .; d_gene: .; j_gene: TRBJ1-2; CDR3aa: CASGTADYGYTF; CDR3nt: TGTGCCAGCGGGACGGCCGATTATGGCTACACCTTC
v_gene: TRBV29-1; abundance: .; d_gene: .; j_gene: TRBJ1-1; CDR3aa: CSSWTVNTEAFF; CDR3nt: TGCAGCTCCTGGACAGTCAACACTGAAGCTTTCTTT
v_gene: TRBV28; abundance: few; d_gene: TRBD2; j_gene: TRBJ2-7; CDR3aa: CASNSGSSYEQYF; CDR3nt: TGTGCCAGCAATAGCGGGAGCTCCTACGAGCAGTACTTC
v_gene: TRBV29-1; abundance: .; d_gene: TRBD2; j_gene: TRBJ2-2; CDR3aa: CSASLGTSGRDGELFF; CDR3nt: TGCAGCGCTAGCCTCGGGACTAGCGGGCGTGACGGGGAGCTGTTTTTT
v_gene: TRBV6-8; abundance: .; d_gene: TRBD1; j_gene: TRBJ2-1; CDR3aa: CASSTTRTGFFNEQFF; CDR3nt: TGTGCCAGCAGTACGACCCGGACAGGGTTTTTCAATGAGCAGTTCTTC
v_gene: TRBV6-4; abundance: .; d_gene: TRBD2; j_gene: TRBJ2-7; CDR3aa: CASSEPVEREKYF; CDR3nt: TGTGCCAGCAGTGAACCAGTCGAGCGGGAAAAGTACTTC
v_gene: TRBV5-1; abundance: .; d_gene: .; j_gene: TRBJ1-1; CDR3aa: CASSPLRVDTEAFF; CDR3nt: TGCGCCAGCAGCCCCCTCAGGGTGGACACTGAAGCTTTCTTT
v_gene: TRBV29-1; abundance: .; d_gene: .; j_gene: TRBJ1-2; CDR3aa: CSVEVSGNYGYTF; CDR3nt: TGCAGCGTTGAGGTTTCGGGTAACTATGGCTACACCTTC
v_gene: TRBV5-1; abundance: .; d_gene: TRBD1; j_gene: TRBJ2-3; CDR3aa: CASKEGGTGSDTQYF; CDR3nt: TGCGCCAGCAAAGAGGGCGGGACAGGCTCAGATACGCAGTATTTT
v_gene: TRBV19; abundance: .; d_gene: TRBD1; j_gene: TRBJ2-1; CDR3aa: CASSPRQGIHNEQFF; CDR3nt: TGTGCCAGTAGCCCTCGACAGGGAATTCACAATGAGCAGTTCTTC
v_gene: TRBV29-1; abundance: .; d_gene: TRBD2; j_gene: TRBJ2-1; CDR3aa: CSVDKATSGGGQFF; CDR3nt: TGCAGCGTTGATAAGGCGACTAGCGGAGGGGGGCAGTTCTTC
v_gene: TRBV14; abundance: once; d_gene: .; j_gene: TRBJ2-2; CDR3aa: CASWPPDTGELFF; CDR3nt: TGTGCCAGCTGGCCCCCGGACACCGGGGAGCTGTTTTTT
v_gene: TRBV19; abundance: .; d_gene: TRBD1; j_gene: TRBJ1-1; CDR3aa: CASSINRGAGTEAFF; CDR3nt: TGTGCCAGTAGTATCAACAGGGGCGCGGGTACTGAAGCTTTCTTT
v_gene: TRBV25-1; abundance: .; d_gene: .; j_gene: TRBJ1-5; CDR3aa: CASSEGLVNQPQHF; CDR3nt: TGTGCCAGCAGTGAAGGGTTGGTGAATCAGCCCCAGCATTTT
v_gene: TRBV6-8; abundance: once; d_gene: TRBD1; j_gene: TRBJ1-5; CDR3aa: CASIRGGKIGTGLRDQPQHF; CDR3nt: TGTGCCAGCATACGCGGGGGAAAAATAGGGACAGGGCTACGGGATCAGCCCCAGCATTTT
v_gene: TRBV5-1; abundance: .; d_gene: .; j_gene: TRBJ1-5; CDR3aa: CASSPGDSRNQPQHF; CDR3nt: TGCGCCAGCAGCCCAGGGGACTCCCGAAATCAGCCCCAGCATTTT
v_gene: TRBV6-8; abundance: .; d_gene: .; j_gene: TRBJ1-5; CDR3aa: CASSDYPGPQHF; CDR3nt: TGTGCCAGCAGTGATTATCCCGGGCCCCAGCATTTT
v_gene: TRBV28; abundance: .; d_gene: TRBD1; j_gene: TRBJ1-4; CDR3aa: CASSPGGQNEKLFF; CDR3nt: TGTGCCAGCAGTCCTGGGGGACAGAATGAAAAACTGTTTTTT
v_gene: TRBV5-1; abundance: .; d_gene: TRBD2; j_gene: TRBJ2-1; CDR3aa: CASSLGSSGSFNEQFF; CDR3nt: TGCGCCAGCAGCTTGGGTTCTAGCGGGAGTTTCAATGAGCAGTTCTTC
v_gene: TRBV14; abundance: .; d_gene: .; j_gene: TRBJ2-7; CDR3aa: CASSPNTYEQYF; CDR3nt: TGTGCCAGCAGCCCAAATACCTACGAACAGTACTTC
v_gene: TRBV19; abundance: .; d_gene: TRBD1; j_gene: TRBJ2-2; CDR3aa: CASSIWGLGQGFGELFF; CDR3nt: TGTGCCAGTAGTATATGGGGGCTGGGACAGGGCTTTGGGGAGCTGTTTTTT
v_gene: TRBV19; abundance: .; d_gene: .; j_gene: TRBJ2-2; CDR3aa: CASNTPGGTGELFF; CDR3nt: TGTGCCAGTAATACCCCGGGCGGAACCGGGGAGCTGTTTTTT
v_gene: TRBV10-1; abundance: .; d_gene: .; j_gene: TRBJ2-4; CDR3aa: CASSASLAKNIQYF; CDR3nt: TGCGCCAGCAGTGCAAGTTTAGCCAAAAACATTCAGTACTTC
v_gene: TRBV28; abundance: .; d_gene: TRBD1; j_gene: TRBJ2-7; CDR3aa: CASRGTGGYEQYF; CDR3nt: TGTGCCAGCAGGGGGACAGGGGGGTACGAGCAGTACTTC
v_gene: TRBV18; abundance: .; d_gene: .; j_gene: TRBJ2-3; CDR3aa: CASSPNRATPQDTQYF; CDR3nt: TGTGCCAGCTCCCCCAACCGGGCCACCCCCCAGGATACGCAGTATTTT
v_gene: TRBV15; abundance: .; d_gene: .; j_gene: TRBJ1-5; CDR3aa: CATNLGGRGNQPQHF; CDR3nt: TGTGCCACCAACCTAGGAGGTAGGGGCAATCAGCCCCAGCATTTT
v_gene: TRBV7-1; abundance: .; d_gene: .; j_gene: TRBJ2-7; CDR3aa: CASSHRGTYEQYF; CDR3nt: TGTGCCAGCAGCCATCGAGGAACCTACGAGCAGTACTTC